The 12 T cell receptor beta chains presented below share a single source sample, sequenced in a study of T cell changes during pregnancy in multiple sclerosis (dated by TCRdb to about 2019). Library preparation employed the immunoSEQ multiplex PCR assay. TCRdb obtained this table from immuneACCESS and retained in-frame rearrangements with V and J assigned. These tables miss some clones; where compared with another copy, unresolved V genes account for less than half of the shortfall, and the remainder is unexplained. The sample includes under 85,000 clones, with approximately 90% observed a single time. The top ten clonotypes cover 1.5% of the sample. The sequences come from peripheral blood, collected in the third trimester of pregnancy. The receptors stem from a female donor with multiple sclerosis, enrolled in a pregnancy study.

The genes are TRBV27 and TRBJ1-1; TRBD1 aligns across 8 bases. Germline CDR1 MNHEY, CDR2 SMNVEV (reference sequence). The CDR3 has 16 amino acids. The junction had 10 bases not matched to a gene; V was cut back by 7 bases and J by 0 bases. The CDR3 coding sequence is TGTGCCAGCACACCCCGGACAGGGCTGATGAACACTGAAGCTTTCTTT. Its protein product is CASTPRTGLMNTEAFF.

The chain combines TRBV21-1 with TRBJ2-5; the D call of TRBD2 is as the table states it, not checked on the DNA. TRBV21-1 is a listed pseudogene. This CDR3 is built from 15 residues. The CDR3 DNA sequence: TGTGCCAGCAGCACAGCCGGACTAGCGGGAGAGACCCAGTACTTC. Protein sequence: CASSTAGLAGETQYF.

The chain joins TRBV5-1 to TRBJ1-1, with D possibly being TRBD1 (6 bases). V lost 0 bases and J 1 base, leaving 10 bases between the germline ends. CDR3 size: 15 residues. CDR1 SGHRS and CDR2 YFSETQ come from the germline V gene. The CDR3 here is CASSLAPDRNTEAFF. The CDR3 DNA follows: TGCGCCAGCAGCTTGGCCCCGGACAGGAACACTGAAGCTTTCTTT.

This sequence joins TRBV5-1 and TRBJ2-4, with D possibly matching TRBD2 (7 bases). The length of the CDR3 is 19 residues. CDR1 and CDR2 from the germline V gene are SGHRS and YFSETQ. Trimming removed 1 base at V and 0 bases at J, with 20 bases between. CDR3 amino acids: CASSLSPGGALLAKNIQYF. DNA of the CDR3: TGCGCCAGCAGCTTGTCTCCTGGGGGGGCGCTCCTAGCCAAAAACATTCAGTACTTC.

The chain joins TRBV11-2 to TRBJ1-2, with TRBD1 matching 8 bases. The CDR3 is 14 amino acids. Germline CDR1 reads SGHAT; CDR2 reads FQNNGV. Unmatched junction bases numbered 7, after V lost 4 bases and J lost 6 bases. This CDR3 reads CASSSRGREDGYTF. The CDR3 coding sequence is TGTGCCAGCAGCTCCAGGGGGCGCGAGGATGGCTACACCTTC. The entire variable domain, with the rest obtained from reference TRBV11-2 and TRBJ1-2, is as follows: EAGVAQSPRYKIIEKRQSVAFWCNPISGHATLYWYQQILGQGPKLLIQFQNNGVVDDSQLPKDRFSAERLKGVDSTLKIQPAKLEDSAVYLCASSSRGREDGYTFGSGTRLTVV.

V usage is TRBV7-9 and J usage is TRBJ1-2; 10 bases fit TRBD1. Unmatched junction bases numbered 2, after V lost 7 bases and J lost 3 bases. The CDR3 runs to 13 residues. The germline V gene encodes CDR1 SEHNR and CDR2 FQNEAQ (reference sequence). CDR3 DNA sequence: TGTGCCAGCATCGGGACAGGGGACTATGGCTACACCTTC. Amino acid sequence: CASIGTGDYGYTF.

J is TRBJ2-4 and V is TRBV13; 11 bases fit TRBD2. The CDR3 has 18 residues. Germline trimming cut 3 bases from V and 3 bases from J; bases unmatched to any gene: 10. Germline assignment: CDR1 PRHDT and CDR2 FYEKMQ (reference sequence). CDR3 in DNA: TGTGCCAGCAGCTTGGAGTTCCAGGGACTAGCGGTCAAAAACATTCAGTACTTC. This codes for CASSLEFQGLAVKNIQYF.

This chain connects TRBV10-1 to TRBJ2-7; 11 bases line up with TRBD2. Germline loops: CDR1 WNHNN, CDR2 SYGVQD (reference sequence). The CDR3 extends over 14 amino acids. The junction had 6 bases not matched to a gene; V was cut back by 8 bases and J by 3 bases. The CDR3 region has the DNA TGCGCCAGCCTGGGACTAGCGGCCTGCTACGAGCAGTACTTC. Translated: CASLGLAACYEQYF.

The chain is built from TRBV19 and TRBJ2-3, with 8 bases identical to TRBD2. Losses at the gene ends were 5 bases for V and 5 bases for J; bases not matched to a gene: 6. CDR3 length equals 14 residues. In germline, CDR1 is LNHDA, CDR2 SQIVND (reference sequence). The CDR3, as DNA: TGTGCCAGTAGTTGGACCGGGGGGGAAGATACGCAGTATTTT. Its protein is CASSWTGGEDTQYF.

The V call is TRBV5-4, the J call TRBJ1-2; tentatively, D is TRBD1 (5 bases). Germline values: CDR1 SGHNT, CDR2 YYREEE (reference sequence). The CDR3 loop spans 17 amino acids. The ends were cut back, 0 bases at V and 1 base at J, with 16 bases in the middle. The CDR3 is CASSLEARRTINYGYTF. The CDR3 DNA follows: TGTGCCAGCAGCTTGGAGGCACGGCGGACAATTAACTATGGCTACACCTTC.

The gene calls are TRBV10-1 and TRBJ1-1, with 8 bases matching TRBD1. The germline V gene has CDR1 WNHNN and CDR2 SYGVQD (reference sequence). The J segment lost 2 bases and the V segment lost 5 bases, leaving 7 bases of the junction unmatched. This CDR3 comprises 15 residues. CDR3 sequence: CASSRTGFGNTEAFF. Here the CDR3 DNA reads TGCGCCAGCAGTCGGACAGGGTTCGGTAACACTGAAGCTTTCTTT.

The chain has TRBV19 and TRBJ1-2, with D tentatively TRBD1 (6 bases). V gave up 5 bases and J gave up 2 bases, with 15 bases separating them. The CDR3 extends over 15 amino acids. Germline V lookup: CDR1 LNHDA, CDR2 SQIVND (reference sequence). DNA for the CDR3: TGTGCCAGTAGTCTCACAGGGCCACCAAACTATGGCTACACCTTC. Protein sequence: CASSLTGPPNYGYTF.